Listed here are 17 T cell receptor beta chains from one sample, sequenced in a study of post-analysis software for immune sequencing data. Study-wide findings and caveats: TRBV5-6, TRBV5-1 and TRBV20-1 were among five TRBV segments more frequent in patients than controls.

Libraries were made from TCR beta cDNA, and they carried unique molecular identifiers. TCRdb re-called the PCR reads through MiXCR, storing one row per CDR3 protein. The table lists 450,000 to 700,000 distinct CDR3 sequences, around 44% of them singletons. The antigens these receptors bind are not known. The sequenced sample consisted of blood. All receptors derive from a girl aged 5-17 years with multiple sclerosis.

This clonotype was observed a handful of times. J is TRBJ1-5 and V is TRBV29-1; D unclear. This CDR3 has 12 residues. Germline CDR1 and CDR2: SQVTM and ANQGSEA. V was pared by 4 bases and J by 5 bases, with 9 bases between. Here the CDR3 reads CSVGTADQPQHF. The CDR3 nucleotides read TGCAGCGTTGGGACGGCAGATCAGCCCCAGCATTTT.

In regard to this clonotype: A read error may produce the germline difference seen at one junction end. J is TRBJ2-3 and V is TRBV20-1; D remains unclear. The length of the CDR3 is 12 residues. The germline V gene encodes CDR1 DFQATT and CDR2 SNEGSKA (reference sequence). The CDR3 DNA reads as TGCAATGCTAGAGTCCCTTCTGGGACGCAGTATTTT. Its protein product is CNARVPSGTQYF.

This clonotype has just a few counts. The J gene is TRBJ1-2, the V gene TRBV5-6; 8 nucleotides align to TRBD1. The CDR3 totals 15 residues. The ends lost 4 bases at V and 4 bases at J; junction bases unmatched: 9. CDR1 is SGHDT and CDR2 is YYEEEE in the germline V gene. Here the CDR3 reads CASSRRTGPFYGYTF. In DNA, the CDR3 is TGTGCCAGCAGCCGTAGGACAGGGCCCTTCTATGGCTACACCTTC.

The chain uses TRBV5-1 and TRBJ1-1; 10 bases map to TRBD1. The V segment lost 0 bases and the J segment 8 bases; nucleotides outside the gene matches: 10. The CDR3 sequence is 16 residues long. CDR1 is SGHRS, CDR2 YFSETQ, per germline. The CDR3 loop is CASSLGDRGPRVEAFF. CDR3 in DNA: TGCGCCAGCAGCTTGGGAGACAGGGGGCCGCGTGTGGAAGCTTTCTTT.

This clonotype has only a few counts. The chain carries TRBV15 and TRBJ2-7; 7 bases agree with TRBD2. The CDR3 is 15 amino acids. Germline CDR1 is LNHNV and CDR2 is YYDKDF (reference sequence). Germline trimming cut 0 bases from V and 0 bases from J; bases unmatched to any gene: 2. The CDR3 bases are TGTGCCACCAGCAGAGAGGCGGGGGACTCCTACGAGCAGTACTTC. It codes for CATSREAGDSYEQYF.

V is TRBV12-3 or TRBV12-4 and J is TRBJ1-1; 8 positions match TRBD1. V lost 5 bases and J lost 3; bases outside the gene matches: 11. This CDR3 is 16 amino acids long. CDR3: CASSDTWTGMDTEAFF. The CDR3 DNA reads as TGTGCCAGCAGTGATACCTGGACAGGGATGGACACTGAAGCTTTCTTT.

The rearrangement links TRBV10-1 to TRBJ2-4; a possible D gene is TRBD1 (5 bases). With the DNA end fitting TRBJ2-7 better, the J assignment may be wrong. The CDR3 loop spans 13 amino acids. CDR1 and CDR2 from the germline V gene are WNHNN and SYGVQD (reference sequence). The CDR3 loop is CASSDPGRDEQYF. The CDR3 coding sequence is TGCGCCAGCAGTGACCCAGGGCGCGACGAGCAGTACTTC.

The J gene is TRBJ1-4, the V gene TRBV2; D remains unclear. Trimming stripped 7 bases from V and 0 bases from J, with 9 bases between. The CDR3 extends over 14 amino acids. The germline CDR1 and CDR2 sequences are SNHLY and FYNNEI. In DNA, the CDR3 is TGTGCCAGCAAGGTTGGGACAACTAATGAAAAACTGTTTTTT. It translates to CASKVGTTNEKLFF. Complete variable domain (other parts from reference TRBV2 and TRBJ1-4): EPEVTQTPSHQVTQMGQEVILRCVPISNHLYFYWYRQILGQKVEFLVSFYNNEISEKSEIFDDQFSVERPDGSNFTLKIRSTKLEDSAMYFCASKVGTTNEKLFFGSGTQLSVL.

J is TRBJ2-6 and V is TRBV5-5; D is uncertain. Germline V gene lookup returns CDR1 SGHKS and CDR2 YYEKEE (reference sequence). The CDR3 sequence is 17 residues long. Trimming removed 1 base from V and 0 bases from J, with 11 bases in between. The CDR3 protein is CASSLYGVSSGANVLTF. Here the CDR3 DNA reads TGTGCCAGCAGCTTGTACGGCGTCAGCTCTGGGGCCAACGTCCTGACTTTC.

This clonotype turned up a few times. The chain has TRBV20-1 and TRBJ2-4; D is uncertain. V gave up 3 bases and J gave up 2 bases, with 14 bases separating them. This CDR3 region has 15 residues. Germline CDR1 is DFQATT and CDR2 is SNEGSKA (reference sequence). The CDR3 DNA reads as TGCAGTGCTAGTCCCGCCGGGTCAACCAAAAACATTCAGTACTTC. Translated, it gives CSASPAGSTKNIQYF.

This clonotype has just a few counts. The V gene is TRBV29-1, the J gene TRBJ2-1; 7 bases map to TRBD2. This CDR3 spans 15 amino acids. The V segment lost 4 bases and the J segment 1 base; nucleotides outside the gene matches: 7. CDR1 is SQVTM and CDR2 is ANQGSEA in the germline V gene. Written as DNA, the CDR3 is TGCAGCGTTGGGGAGGGTAGCGCATCCTACAATGAGCAGTTCTTC. Amino acid sequence: CSVGEGSASYNEQFF.

This clonotype was counted only a few times. The CDR3 here is CASSGSAGSSYEQYF. CDR3 sequence (DNA): TGCGCCAGCAGCGGATCAGCGGGATCGTCCTACGAGCAGTACTTC. The J gene is TRBJ2-7, the V gene TRBV5-1; TRBD2 agrees at 7 bases. Trimming cost V 4 bases and J 1 base; bases outside gene matches: 8. Germline CDR1 and CDR2: SGHRS and YFSETQ. The CDR3 covers 15 residues.

The V gene is TRBV10-3, the J gene TRBJ2-5; tentatively, D is TRBD1 (5 bases). V was shortened by 10 bases and J by 2 bases, with 14 bases between the two germline ends. CDR1 and CDR2 (germline): ENHRY, SYGVKD. This CDR3 region has 13 residues. The CDR3 coding sequence is TGTGCCACCGGGCGACAGTCGCAAGAGACCCAGTACTTC. Encoded protein: CATGRQSQETQYF.

This clonotype occurred a few times. This sequence joins TRBV15 and TRBJ1-5; TRBD1 agrees at 7 bases. Trimming cost V 5 bases and J 4 bases; bases outside gene matches: 5. The CDR3 is 14 residues long. Germline V gene lookup returns CDR1 LNHNV and CDR2 YYDKDF (reference sequence). CDR3 protein: CATSGLQGNQPQHF. As DNA, the CDR3 is TGTGCCACCAGCGGGCTACAGGGGAATCAGCCCCAGCATTTT.

The CDR3 bases are TGTGCCAGCAGTCCCCTCCCCGGGGAGCTGTTTTTT. Translating it yields CASSPLPGELFF. V and J are TRBV12-3 or TRBV12-4 and TRBJ2-2; D ambiguous. Deletions cut 5 bases from V and 6 bases from J, with 7 bases between. CDR3 size: 12 residues.

This chain joins TRBV10-3 and TRBJ2-4, with a tentative D call TRBD2 (6 bases). The J call may be mistaken, given a closer DNA end match to TRBJ2-7. The CDR3 is 11 residues long. Looked up from germline, CDR1 is ENHRY and CDR2 is SYGVKD. The CDR3 sequence is CAIGGFYEQYF. The CDR3 DNA reads TGTGCCATCGGGGGGTTCTACGAGCAGTACTTC.

The chain joins TRBV4-1 to TRBJ2-2; D could derive from TRBD1 or TRBD2 (6 bases each). V gave up 3 bases and J gave up 5 bases, with 10 bases separating them. Germline lookup yields CDR1 MGHRA and CDR2 YSYEKL. This CDR3 comprises 14 residues. Here the CDR3 reads CASSHIGGTGELFF. For the CDR3, the DNA is TGCGCCAGCAGCCACATAGGGGGGACCGGGGAGCTGTTTTTT.